This paragraph reports one T cell receptor beta chain. No antigen is known for it. This specimen belongs to a study of blood T cells in healthy people across ages. For the second PCR, which ran for roughly 7 to 11 cycles, a sample-barcoded 5' primer and a J-beta primer mix were used. Each cDNA molecule received a tag from a template-switch adaptor that had 12 random nucleotides. TCRdb reanalysed the 5' RACE reads using MiXCR and keeps one entry per CDR3 protein. The table includes 1.5 million or so distinct CDR3 sequences, roughly 43% detected once. From germline, CDR1 is DFQATT and CDR2 SNEGSKA (reference sequence). The V gene end was trimmed by 1 base and the J gene end by 5 bases; junction bases not matched to a gene: 6. The CDR3 spans 16 residues. The study, taken as a whole, reports: It was not known whether donors were CMV positive (a possible confounder of expanded clonotype changes). Naive T cell percentage showed a strong correlation with the diversity of TCR beta.

The sequencing input was blood. The clonotype was recovered from a young woman in good health. The chain joins TRBV20-1 to TRBJ1-6; 9 nucleotides match TRBD1. The CDR3 here is CSARVRRTGDNSPLHF. The CDR3 DNA is TGCAGTGCTAGAGTTCGAAGGACAGGGGATAATTCACCCCTCCACTTT.